These 11 T cell receptor beta chains were sequenced from one sample in a study of blood T cell repertoires in COVID-19. The assay was immunoSEQ multiplex PCR, and TCRdb's table has in-frame clones only and misses some. The sample shows about 68,000 clones, roughly 90% of them seen only once. Sample: peripheral blood. Receptor source: a man in his forties with COVID-19, enrolled during active disease.

Written as DNA, the CDR3 is TGTGCCAGCAGCCAGTCACCCGCTTCCGGGGGTACGCAGTATTTT. Translating gives CASSQSPASGGTQYF. The V and J genes are TRBV3-1 (or the pseudogene TRBV3-2) and TRBJ2-3, with D tentatively TRBD2 (6 bases). Trimming cost V 3 bases and J 8 bases, with 18 bases left between them. Per the germline V gene, CDR1 is LGHDT and CDR2 is YNNKEL (reference sequence). This CDR3 contains 15 residues.

This chain links TRBV25-1 with TRBJ2-7; maybe TRBD1 (6 bases). Germline V gives CDR1 MGHDK, CDR2 SYGVNS. The CDR3 has 14 amino acids. V was clipped by 4 bases and J by 0 bases, with 10 bases between them. The DNA for the CDR3 is TGTGCCAGCAGTGGGGGGCTTAGCTCCTACGAGCAGTACTTC. Its protein product is CASSGGLSSYEQYF.

The rearrangement uses TRBV7-9 and TRBJ2-1; D uncertain. Trimming took 5 bases from V and 8 from J, leaving 7 bases between them. The CDR3 is 11 amino acids. The germline CDR1 and CDR2 sequences are SEHNR and FQNEAQ (reference sequence). CDR3 amino acids: CASSPQDEQFF. The CDR3 bases are TGTGCCAGCAGCCCTCAGGATGAGCAGTTCTTC.

DNA for the CDR3: TGCGCCAGCAGCCCAAGAACCAGCGGGGGGGACAATGAGCAGTTCTTC. The encoded protein is CASSPRTSGGDNEQFF. The chain uses TRBV5-1 and TRBJ2-1; 10 nucleotides match TRBD2. V dropped 4 bases and J dropped 5; count of bases not matched to a gene: 9. Per the germline V gene, CDR1 is SGHRS and CDR2 is YFSETQ. The CDR3 is made up of 16 amino acids.

The chain joins TRBV11-3 to TRBJ2-7, with 8 bases identical to TRBD2. Germline V gene data show CDR1 as SGHNT and CDR2 as YENEEA. Trimming cost V 5 bases and J 1 base; bases outside gene matches: 7. CDR3 length equals 15 residues. The CDR3 loop is CASSLGRDGSYEQYF. CDR3 DNA sequence: TGTGCCAGCAGCCTCGGGAGGGACGGGTCCTACGAGCAGTACTTC.

The CDR3 nucleotides read TGCGCCAGCAGCCAAGATACCAGGGTAGGTTATGGCTACACCTTC. Residues: CASSQDTRVGYGYTF. The rearrangement links TRBV4-1 to TRBJ1-2; TRBD1 might be the D (5 bases). V was clipped by 0 bases and J by 5 bases, with 13 bases between them. Germline assignment: CDR1 MGHRA and CDR2 YSYEKL. The CDR3 is 15 amino acids.

The chain employs TRBV19 and TRBJ1-3; 7 nucleotides align to TRBD1. Germline V gene data show CDR1 as LNHDA and CDR2 as SQIVND (reference sequence). Trimming took 8 bases from V and 0 from J; bases not matched to a gene: 13. The CDR3 has 17 residues. Here the CDR3 DNA reads TGTGCCAGTGGGGACAGCGGAAGCCTCTTCTCTGGAAACACCATATATTTT. As protein: CASGDSGSLFSGNTIYF.

Here the CDR3 DNA reads TGCGCCAGCAGCTCGAGCGGGGGACCGTACGAGCAGTACTTC. This sequence encodes CASSSSGGPYEQYF. This chain joins TRBV5-1 and TRBJ2-7; 8 bases are shared with TRBD2. This CDR3 comprises 14 residues. Germline trimming cut 3 bases from V and 4 bases from J; bases unmatched to any gene: 6. From germline, CDR1 is SGHRS and CDR2 YFSETQ.

The chain carries TRBV30 and TRBJ1-5; 10 positions match TRBD1. CDR3 length: 15 residues. Germline assignment: CDR1 GTSNPN and CDR2 SVGIG (reference sequence). The V segment lost 3 bases and the J segment 7 bases; nucleotides outside the gene matches: 9. DNA for the CDR3: TGTGCCTGGAGGAAAGGGACAGGGGAGAACCAGCCCCAGCATTTT. Protein: CAWRKGTGENQPQHF.

This rearrangement joins TRBV2 to TRBJ2-7, with D perhaps matching TRBD1 (5 bases). CDR1 and CDR2 from the germline V gene are SNHLY and FYNNEI. The CDR3 contains 12 residues. The V end was cut by 5 bases, the J end by 4 bases, with 9 bases between. In DNA, the CDR3 is TGTGCCAGCAGTTATGACAGTTACGAGCAGTACTTC. It translates to CASSYDSYEQYF.

The V call is TRBV7-9, the J call TRBJ2-3; TRBD2 is a possible D gene (5 bases). From germline, CDR1 is SEHNR and CDR2 FQNEAQ (reference sequence). Trimming pared 7 bases from V and 3 bases from J, leaving 20 bases between. The CDR3 spans 16 residues. DNA for the CDR3: TGTGCCAGCATCCAAAGAGTGGGGAGTCGTACAGATACGCAGTATTTT. Translated, it gives CASIQRVGSRTDTQYF.